This T cell receptor (beta chain) was observed in a study of blood T cell repertoires in COVID-19. Turning to the study itself: Acute and convalescent COVID-19 samples came from the United States, Italy and Spain. T cells, B-cell-depleted T cells, or PBMCs supplied cDNA or gDNA.

Original processing methods: Reference gene primer amplification yielded estimated nucleated cell counts. Libraries were prepared by immunoSEQ multiplex PCR; TCRdb keeps only in-frame clonotypes and omits some of them. V and J calls and clone size are as listed in that table; D and trimming were resolved from the DNA. The data contain 200,000 or so clones, 86% of them singletons. Germline V lookup: CDR1 KGHSH, CDR2 LQKENI. This CDR3 is 15 amino acids long. Germline trimming cut 2 bases from V and 7 bases from J; bases unmatched to any gene: 5. The clonotype comes from a woman aged 45-65 years with acute or convalescent COVID-19. The rearrangement joins TRBV18 to TRBJ2-2, with 9 bases matching TRBD1. The material sequenced was peripheral blood. DNA for the CDR3: TGTGCCAGCTCACCAGGGACAGGGCTAATCGGGGAGCTGTTTTTT. This sequence encodes CASSPGTGLIGELFF.